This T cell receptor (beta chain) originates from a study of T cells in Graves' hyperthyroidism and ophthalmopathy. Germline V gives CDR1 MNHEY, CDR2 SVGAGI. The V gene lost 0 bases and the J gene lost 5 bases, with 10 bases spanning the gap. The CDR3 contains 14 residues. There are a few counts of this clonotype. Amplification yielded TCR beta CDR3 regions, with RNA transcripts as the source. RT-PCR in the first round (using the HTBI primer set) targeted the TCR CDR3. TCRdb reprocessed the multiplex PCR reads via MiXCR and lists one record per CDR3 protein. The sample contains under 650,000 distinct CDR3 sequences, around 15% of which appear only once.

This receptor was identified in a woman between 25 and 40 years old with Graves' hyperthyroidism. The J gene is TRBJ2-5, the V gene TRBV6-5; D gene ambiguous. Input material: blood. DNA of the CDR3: TGTGCCAGCAGTTACTCTAGGTGGCAGGAGACCCAGTACTTC. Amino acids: CASSYSRWQETQYF.